At least ten counts were recorded for the clone carrying this T cell receptor (beta chain). The antigen is not known. CDR3 length: 14 residues. Trimming removed 3 bases at V and 6 bases at J, with 13 bases between. This entry belongs to a study of T-cell reconstitution after alpha-beta-depleted transplantation in children. Whole-study findings and limits: Several hundred expanded graft clones reportedly were the source of alpha-beta T cells about two months after transplant. Where some patients showed high TCRbeta diversity at day 60, it came from recipient T cells and thymic progenitors that had survived. Among T cells one year after transplant, newly produced cells accounted for most counts and diversity.

A library of TCRbeta sequences, prepared with unique molecular identifiers, was generated. TCRdb re-called the PCR reads with MiXCR, one entry per CDR3 protein. The sample holds hundreds of thousands of distinct CDR3 sequences, under 15% seen once. Sequencing was performed on PBMCs, taken before TCRalphabeta/CD19-depleted stem cell transplant. This rearrangement joins TRBV12-3 or TRBV12-4 to TRBJ2-3, with unresolved D. This TCR came from a girl aged 2 to 9 with congenital amegakaryocytic thrombocytopenia, due to receive a stem cell transplant. The CDR3 DNA sequence: TGTGCCAGCAGTTTCTCAATGGTCGCGGATACGCAGTATTTT. Amino acid sequence: CASSFSMVADTQYF.